Included here is one T cell receptor delta chain sequence, with context. This receptor's antigen is unknown. No much larger clone is present one base from it, and per-base qualities are unavailable. The data derive from a study of human gamma delta and Vdelta1 T cells (dated by TCRdb to the late 2010s). Background on the whole study: Delta One T cells, Vd1+ gamma-delta T cells, were investigated in the study as cytotoxic effectors against acute myeloid leukemia.

On the study overall, not on this receptor specifically: Delta One T cells were reported to be polyclonal and to show broad cytotoxic targeting of acute myeloid leukemia.

Receptors were amplified or captured by PCR. Instrument on record: Illumina MiSeq. TCRdb reprocessed the public reads with the caller CATT; rows with the same DNA were merged afterwards. The sample profile shows some 13,000 delta-chain clones; approximately 51% of them were found once. The top ten constitute roughly 1.6% of the sample. The CDR3 contains 20 residues, cysteine and phenylalanine counted. Just the 60-base CDR3 DNA is kept, in frame starting at base 1. V and J are truncated by 6 bases and 0 bases respectively, leaving an intervening sequence of 29 bases. The germline V gene specifies TSWWSYY as CDR1 and QGS as CDR2.

This receptor chain uses TRDV1 and TRDJ1, with no confident D gene call. Sequenced input: Vdelta1 gamma-delta T cells from blood grown in culture (DOT cells). The cell subset or site label, as the study defines it: Delta One T cells, in vitro expanded/differentiated Vd1+ gamma-delta T cells. The sequence was obtained from a human donor in good health. The encoded CDR3 is CALGPGIPSRGAEYTDKLIF. The sequenced DNA is TGTGCTCTTGGCCCCGGAATTCCATCCCGGGGCGCGGAGTACACCGATAAACTCATCTTT.